This TCR beta chain was captured by sequencing in a study of Tregs in tolerant kidney transplant recipients (dated 2019 in TCRdb). At the level of the whole study: Transplants used related donors with nonmyeloablative bone marrow transplantation; mixed chimerism was transient in the human trials. The study applied TCRbeta sequencing to find donor-specific regulatory T cells before combined kidney and bone marrow transplantation and then followed those same cells after transplant.

Points the paper makes about the study in general: For some patients the PCR primers changed over time, which made it impossible to compare the samples from those patients at the nucleotide level. The most biologically relevant and donor-specific TCRbeta repertoire appeared to be identified by expanding Tregs with activated donor B cells. Because the study included only a small number of patients, the results must be confirmed in larger populations and under other immunosuppression protocols. Donor-specific Treg expansion exceeded global Treg expansion in tolerant patients, suggesting antigen-driven rather than nonspecific expansion. Biological reproducibility was not examined directly, but technical replication error appeared to be minimal.

What the time point label conveys for this sample: blood sample drawn before combined kidney and bone marrow transplant. Thawed PBMCs were FACS-sorted into unstimulated Tregs (CD4+CD25+CD127-), CD4+ non-Tregs (CD4+CD25-), CD4 cells and CD8 cells. A few combined kidney and bone marrow transplant recipients from the ITN036ST trial were included as patients, and samples were available only from these trial subjects. Healthy control blood was separated into PBMCs by Ficoll density gradient and cryopreserved, and patient PBMCs were collected both before and after transplant. For this clone: The target of this receptor is not known. The read comes to an end 3 residues before the CDR3 does, leaving the germline J gene to fill in the end.

Genomic DNA was extracted from sorted cells with the QIAGEN DNeasy Blood and Tissue Kit for TCRbeta CDR3 sequencing. High-throughput TCRbeta CDR3 sequencing, including PCR amplification with bias correction and internal controls, was performed commercially through immunoSEQ. As for how the authors treated the data: Unique productive TCRbeta sequences were defined by CDR3 nucleotide sequence where primers matched, otherwise by CDR3 amino acid sequence with Vbeta and Jbeta genes. As a correction for sorting error, sequences shared between sorted populations at a frequency ratio of 2:1 or less were discarded, and the remaining shared sequences were assigned to the higher population. Sequences were defined as donor-reactive when expanded at least 5-fold in CFSE-low cells versus unstimulated cells and present at a frequency of at least 0.01% in CFSE-low cells. Jensen-Shannon divergence, calculated on the top 100 TCRbeta sequences ranked by frequency, was used to quantify repertoire divergence. For any sample with multiple sequencing runs, sorting error was corrected in each run separately before the runs were pooled. In its TCRdb copy, this immuneACCESS table keeps in-frame sequences only and misses some clones. Where compared with another copy, unresolved V genes explain less than half of these, and the others have no known cause. D and trimming were read from the DNA, whereas the V and J calls and clone size are those reported in that table. The sample's clone listing holds roughly 48,000 clones. The ten largest make up about 0.85% of the sample.

Ends trimmed: V by 6 bases, J by 2 bases; bases unmatched to a gene: 25. The germline V gene encodes CDR1 DFQATT and CDR2 SNEGSKA (reference sequence). The CDR3 goes from the cysteine to the phenylalanine over 20 residues. Shown are 51 bases from within the CDR3, in frame from base 1. Rearrangement joined TRBV20-1 to TRBJ2-5; 9 of the junction bases match TRBD2. The clonotype was recovered from a human donor who received a combined kidney and bone marrow transplant. The sample was CD4+ T cells from blood, taken before the transplant. The DNA read from the CDR3 is TGCAGTGCCACTAGCGGGCTTCGGGCCTTACGACGGGGGAATCAAGAGACC. This gives the protein CSATSGLRALRRGNQET. The CDR3 reads in full as CSATSGLRALRRGNQETQYF.